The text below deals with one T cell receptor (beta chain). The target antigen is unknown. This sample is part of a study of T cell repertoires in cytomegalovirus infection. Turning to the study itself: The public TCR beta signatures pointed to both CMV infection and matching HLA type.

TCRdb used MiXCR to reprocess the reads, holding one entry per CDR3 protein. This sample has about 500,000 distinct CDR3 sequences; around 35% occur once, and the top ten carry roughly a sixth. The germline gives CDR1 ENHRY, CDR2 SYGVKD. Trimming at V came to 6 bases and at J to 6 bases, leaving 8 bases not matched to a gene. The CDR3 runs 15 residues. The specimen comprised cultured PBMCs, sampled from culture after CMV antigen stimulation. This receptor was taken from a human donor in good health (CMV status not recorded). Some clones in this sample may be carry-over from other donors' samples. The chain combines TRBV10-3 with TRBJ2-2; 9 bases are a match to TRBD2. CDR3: CAISQIAGVPGELFF. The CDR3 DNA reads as TGTGCCATCAGCCAAATAGCGGGAGTCCCCGGGGAGCTGTTTTTT.